The 21 T cell receptor beta chains reported below all come from one sample, sequenced in a study of blood T cell repertoires in COVID-19. Assay: immunoSEQ multiplex PCR; the TCRdb copy retains only in-frame clones and omits some. The profile shows a few hundred thousand clones, about 91% of them singletons. Sequenced: peripheral blood. Source of these receptors: a woman in her forties or fifties with COVID-19, enrolled during active disease.

The CDR3 nucleotides are TGTGCCAGCAGCGCCAGGACTACCGGGGCCAACGTCCTGACTTTC. It translates to CASSARTTGANVLTF. V and J are TRBV3-1 (or the pseudogene TRBV3-2) and TRBJ2-6; TRBD2 might be the D (6 bases). The germline CDR1 and CDR2 sequences are LGHDT and YNNKEL (reference sequence). The CDR3 is 15 amino acids. Trimming left V 5 bases short and J 4 bases short, with 12 bases between.

The chain couples TRBV2 to TRBJ1-5; TRBD1 agrees at 7 bases. V trimming: 6 bases; J trimming: 4 bases; junction bases outside the gene matches: 6. The CDR3 consists of 14 residues. The V gene's germline CDR1 is SNHLY and CDR2 FYNNEI. Written as DNA, the CDR3 is TGTGCCAGCAGACAGGGGACTCTGAATCAGCCCCAGCATTTT. It is translated as CASRQGTLNQPQHF.

This chain connects TRBV9 to TRBJ1-3; 10 bases align to TRBD1. The germline V gene has CDR1 SGDLS and CDR2 YYNGEE. Trimming cost V 4 bases and J 3 bases; bases outside gene matches: 7. The CDR3 has 16 amino acids. The CDR3 DNA follows: TGTGCCAGCAGCCACGGACAGGGGGTAGGTGGAAACACCATATATTTT. It codes for CASSHGQGVGGNTIYF.

The V and J genes are TRBV27 and TRBJ2-7; 7 bases align to TRBD1. V shed 5 bases and J 3 bases; nucleotides not matched to a gene: 10. Germline V gene lookup returns CDR1 MNHEY and CDR2 SMNVEV (reference sequence). The CDR3 totals 15 residues. CDR3 DNA: TGTGCCAGCAGTCTCACCAGGACAGGCCACTACGAGCAGTACTTC. It specifies CASSLTRTGHYEQYF.

This sequence joins TRBV2 and TRBJ2-3, with D possibly TRBD2 on 5 matching bases. Trimming pared 4 bases from V and 2 bases from J, leaving 16 bases between. This CDR3 is built from 16 residues. Germline V gene sequence: CDR1 SNHLY, CDR2 FYNNEI. CDR3 sequence: CASSGWGASNTDTQYF. In nucleotides, the CDR3 is TGTGCCAGCAGTGGTTGGGGTGCTAGCAACACAGATACGCAGTATTTT.

The gene calls are TRBV10-3 and TRBJ1-6, with TRBD1 as a possible D gene (6 bases). The length of the CDR3 is 13 residues. From germline, CDR1 is ENHRY and CDR2 SYGVKD. The ends were cut back, 2 bases at V and 8 bases at J, with 7 bases in the middle. CDR3 sequence (DNA): TGTGCCATCAGTGAGGAGGGGGATTCACCCCTCCACTTT. It encodes CAISEEGDSPLHF.

This clone has only one observation. The V call is TRBV5-1, the J call TRBJ1-6; unclear D gene. The CDR3 contains 13 residues. CDR1 and CDR2 (germline): SGHRS, YFSETQ. The V and J ends lost 4 bases and 2 bases respectively, with 4 bases between them. The CDR3, as DNA: TGCGCCAGCAGCGAGACCTATAATTCACCCCTCCACTTT. Translation: CASSETYNSPLHF.

The chain couples TRBV27 to TRBJ1-5, with no clear D. CDR3 length: 14 amino acids. In germline, CDR1 is MNHEY, CDR2 SMNVEV (reference sequence). V was trimmed by 4 bases and J by 7 bases, leaving 14 bases between them. The CDR3 bases are TGTGCCAGCAGTTGGGAGTCTAGCGGCCAGCCCCAGCATTTT. Protein sequence: CASSWESSGQPQHF.

The V call is TRBV5-1, the J call TRBJ2-5; maybe TRBD2 (5 bases). Germline V gene lookup returns CDR1 SGHRS and CDR2 YFSETQ. V was clipped by 3 bases and J by 5 bases, with 17 bases between them. The CDR3 length is 15 residues. CDR3 sequence (DNA): TGCGCCAGCAGCTCGTCGGACGGATCGGGGGAGACCCAGTACTTC. Translation gives CASSSSDGSGETQYF. Combining the CDR3 with reference TRBV5-1 and TRBJ2-5 gives the whole variable domain KAGVTQTPRYLIKTRGQQVTLSCSPISGHRSVSWYQQTPGQGLQFLFEYFSETQRNKGNFPGRFSGRQFSNSRSEMNVSTLELGDSALYLCASSSSDGSGETQYFGPGTRLLVL.

The chain joins TRBV4-1 to TRBJ1-4; D is perhaps TRBD1 (5 bases). Germline V lookup: CDR1 MGHRA, CDR2 YSYEKL. V lost 0 bases and J lost 8, with 13 bases in between. The CDR3 spans 15 residues. DNA of the CDR3: TGCGCCAGCAGCCAAGATCCAGGGAAAGGGGAAAAACTGTTTTTT. It yields the protein CASSQDPGKGEKLFF.

V gene TRBV6-5 combines with J gene TRBJ1-3; TRBD1 matches 10 bases. Germline loops: CDR1 MNHEY, CDR2 SVGAGI. The CDR3 runs to 15 residues. V trimming: 6 bases; J trimming: 4 bases; junction bases outside the gene matches: 6. The CDR3 reads CASSPPTGGGNTIYF. The CDR3 DNA follows: TGTGCCAGCAGCCCCCCGACAGGGGGCGGAAACACCATATATTTT.

V and J are TRBV6-6 and TRBJ1-1, with D unclear. Germline loops: CDR1 MNHNY, CDR2 SVGAGI (reference sequence). Trimming shortened V by 0 bases and J by 4 bases, and 6 bases separated the two germline ends. The CDR3 is made up of 13 amino acids. The CDR3 region is CASSYSRATEAFF. The DNA for the CDR3 is TGTGCCAGCAGTTACTCGAGGGCCACTGAAGCTTTCTTT.

The chain employs TRBV4-1 and TRBJ2-7; weak D call: TRBD1 (5 bases). V was pared by 2 bases and J by 3 bases, with 8 bases between. The CDR3 runs to 13 residues. The germline V gene encodes CDR1 MGHRA and CDR2 YSYEKL. CDR3 residues: CASSQQGGYEQYF. CDR3 DNA: TGCGCCAGCAGCCAACAGGGTGGCTACGAGCAGTACTTC.

CDR3 nucleotide sequence: TGTGCCACCAGTGATTCATCAGGGGGCGTGACAGATACGCAGTATTTT. This encodes CATSDSSGGVTDTQYF. The chain combines TRBV24-1 with TRBJ2-3, with 8 positions matching TRBD1. Unmatched junction bases numbered 6, after V lost 2 bases and J lost 3 bases. CDR3 size: 16 residues. Germline V lookup: CDR1 KGHDR, CDR2 SFDVKD.

The CDR3 DNA follows: TGTGCCAGCAGCGGAGGGACAGGTGAAGCTTTCTTT. Translation gives CASSGGTGEAFF. The V and J genes are TRBV5-4 and TRBJ1-1; TRBD1 matches 8 bases. The CDR3 is 12 amino acids. Trimming at V came to 4 bases and at J to 7 bases, leaving 3 bases not matched to a gene. Germline CDR1 is SGHNT and CDR2 is YYREEE (reference sequence).

The count of this clone is one. This sequence joins TRBV7-8 and TRBJ1-1; 8 bases align to TRBD1. In germline, CDR1 is SGHVS, CDR2 FQNEAQ. J gave up 1 base and V 5 bases, and 12 bases lay outside the gene matches. The CDR3 covers 17 residues. The CDR3 nucleotides read TGTGCCAGCAGCCTCCACCTCCGACAGGGGCAGAACACTGAAGCTTTCTTT. This sequence encodes CASSLHLRQGQNTEAFF.

The chain joins TRBV5-1 to TRBJ2-3, with 13 bases lining up with TRBD2. V lost 5 bases, J lost 0 bases, and 6 bases stayed unmatched. This CDR3 spans 17 amino acids. Germline V gives CDR1 SGHRS, CDR2 YFSETQ. The chain's CDR3 is CASRSGTSGVSTDTQYF. The DNA of the CDR3 is TGCGCCAGCAGGTCCGGGACTAGCGGGGTTAGCACAGATACGCAGTATTTT.

The J gene is TRBJ1-1, the V gene TRBV7-9; 9 positions agree with TRBD1. After removal of 5 bases from V and 0 bases from J, the junction contained 13 bases not matched to a gene. The CDR3 is 18 amino acids. Germline V gene sequence: CDR1 SEHNR, CDR2 FQNEAQ (reference sequence). CDR3: CASSHWGQGAVMNTEAFF. CDR3 DNA: TGTGCCAGCAGCCACTGGGGACAGGGAGCCGTAATGAACACTGAAGCTTTCTTT.

This chain joins TRBV7-3 and TRBJ1-1; TRBD1 is a possible D gene (5 bases). CDR3 size: 14 residues. Trimming stripped 5 bases from V and 9 bases from J, with 19 bases between. The germline V gene has CDR1 SGHTA and CDR2 FQGTGA. CDR3 coding DNA: TGTGCCAGCAGCCCACGAGGTTTGGGGCAGAAAGCTTTCTTT. As protein: CASSPRGLGQKAFF.

The V call is TRBV6-6, the J call TRBJ2-3, with D unresolved. Trimming removed 10 bases from V and 2 bases from J, with 13 bases in between. The length of the CDR3 is 13 residues. Germline CDR1 MNHNY, CDR2 SVGAGI (reference sequence). The DNA for the CDR3 is TGTGCCACCGGTTCTTTGTTCACAGATACGCAGTATTTT. Residues: CATGSLFTDTQYF.

This chain's CDR3 is CASSFTGTGVTYEQYF. The CDR3, as DNA: TGTGCCAGCAGCTTTACCGGGACAGGGGTCACTTACGAGCAGTACTTC. V is TRBV7-9 and J is TRBJ2-7; 10 bases are shared with TRBD1. The V and J ends lost 3 bases and 4 bases, in that order; junction bases with no gene match: 9. Per germline, CDR1 SEHNR and CDR2 FQNEAQ (reference sequence). CDR3 length: 16 amino acids.